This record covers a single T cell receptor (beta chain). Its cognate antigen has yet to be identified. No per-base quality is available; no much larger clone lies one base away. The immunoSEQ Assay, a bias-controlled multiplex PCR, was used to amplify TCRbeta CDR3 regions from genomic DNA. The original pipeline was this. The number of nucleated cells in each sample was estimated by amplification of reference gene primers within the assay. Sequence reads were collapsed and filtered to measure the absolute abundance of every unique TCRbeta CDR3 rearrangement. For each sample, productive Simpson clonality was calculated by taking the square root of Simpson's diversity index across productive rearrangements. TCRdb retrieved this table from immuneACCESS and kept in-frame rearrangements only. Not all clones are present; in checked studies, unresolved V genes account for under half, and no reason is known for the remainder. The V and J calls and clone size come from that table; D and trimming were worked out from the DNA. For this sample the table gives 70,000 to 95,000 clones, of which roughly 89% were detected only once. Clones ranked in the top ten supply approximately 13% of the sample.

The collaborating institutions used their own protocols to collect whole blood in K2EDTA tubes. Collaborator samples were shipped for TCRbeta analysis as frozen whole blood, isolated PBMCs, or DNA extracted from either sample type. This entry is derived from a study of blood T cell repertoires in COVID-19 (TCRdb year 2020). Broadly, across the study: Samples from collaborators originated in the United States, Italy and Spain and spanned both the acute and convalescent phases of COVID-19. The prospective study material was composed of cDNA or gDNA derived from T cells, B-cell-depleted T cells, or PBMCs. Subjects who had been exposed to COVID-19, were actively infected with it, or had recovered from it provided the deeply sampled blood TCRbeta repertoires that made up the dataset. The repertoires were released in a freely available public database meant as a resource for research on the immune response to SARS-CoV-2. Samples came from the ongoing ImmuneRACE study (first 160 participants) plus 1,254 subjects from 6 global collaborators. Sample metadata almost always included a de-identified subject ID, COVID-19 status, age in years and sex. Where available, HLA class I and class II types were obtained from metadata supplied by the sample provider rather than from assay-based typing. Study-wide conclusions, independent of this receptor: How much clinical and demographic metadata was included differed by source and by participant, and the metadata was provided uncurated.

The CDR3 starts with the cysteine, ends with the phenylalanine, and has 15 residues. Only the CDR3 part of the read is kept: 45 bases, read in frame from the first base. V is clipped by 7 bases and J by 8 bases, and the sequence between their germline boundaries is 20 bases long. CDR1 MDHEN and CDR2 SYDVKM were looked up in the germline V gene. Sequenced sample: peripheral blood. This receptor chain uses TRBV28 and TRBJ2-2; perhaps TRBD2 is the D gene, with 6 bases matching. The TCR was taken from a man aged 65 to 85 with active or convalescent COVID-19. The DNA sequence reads TGTGCCAGCAATAGCCCGGGGGAAGTGGTTGGGGAGCTGTTTTTT. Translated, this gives CASNSPGEVVGELFF.